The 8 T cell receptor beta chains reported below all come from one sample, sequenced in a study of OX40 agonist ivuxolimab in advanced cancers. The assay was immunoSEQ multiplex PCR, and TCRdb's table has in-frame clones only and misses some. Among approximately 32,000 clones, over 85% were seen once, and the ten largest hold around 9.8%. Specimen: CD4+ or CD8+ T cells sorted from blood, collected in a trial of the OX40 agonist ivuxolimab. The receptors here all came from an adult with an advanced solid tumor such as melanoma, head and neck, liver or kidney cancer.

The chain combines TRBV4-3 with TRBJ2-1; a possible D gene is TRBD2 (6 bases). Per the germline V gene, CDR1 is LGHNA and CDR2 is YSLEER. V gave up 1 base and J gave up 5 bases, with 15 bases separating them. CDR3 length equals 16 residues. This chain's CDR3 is CASSQVPGVSHNEQFF. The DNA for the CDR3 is TGCGCCAGCAGCCAAGTACCGGGAGTCAGCCACAATGAGCAGTTCTTC.

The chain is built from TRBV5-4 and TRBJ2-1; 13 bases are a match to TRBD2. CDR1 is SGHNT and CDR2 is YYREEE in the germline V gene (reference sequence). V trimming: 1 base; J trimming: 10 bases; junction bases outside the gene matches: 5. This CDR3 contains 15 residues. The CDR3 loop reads CASSLRTSGSREQFF. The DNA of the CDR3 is TGTGCCAGCAGCTTGAGGACTAGCGGGAGTCGGGAGCAGTTCTTC.

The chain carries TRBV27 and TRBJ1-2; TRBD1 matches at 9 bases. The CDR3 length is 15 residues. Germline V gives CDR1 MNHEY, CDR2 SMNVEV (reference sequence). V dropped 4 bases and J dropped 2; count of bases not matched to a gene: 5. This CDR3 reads CASSSPGTGNYGYTF. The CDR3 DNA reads TGTGCCAGCAGTTCCCCTGGGACAGGGAACTATGGCTACACCTTC.

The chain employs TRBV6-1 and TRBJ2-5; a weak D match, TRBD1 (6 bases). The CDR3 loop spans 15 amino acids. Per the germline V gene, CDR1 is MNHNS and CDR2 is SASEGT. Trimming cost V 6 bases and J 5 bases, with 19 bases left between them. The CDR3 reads CASSIGRGSEETQYF. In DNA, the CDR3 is TGTGCCAGCAGCATCGGCAGGGGAAGTGAGGAGACCCAGTACTTC.

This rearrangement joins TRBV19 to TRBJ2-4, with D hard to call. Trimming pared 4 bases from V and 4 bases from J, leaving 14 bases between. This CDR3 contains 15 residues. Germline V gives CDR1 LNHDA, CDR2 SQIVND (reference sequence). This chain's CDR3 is CASSTSYKGKNIQYF. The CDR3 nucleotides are TGTGCCAGTAGTACCTCCTATAAGGGAAAAAACATTCAGTACTTC. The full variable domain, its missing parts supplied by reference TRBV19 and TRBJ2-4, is DGGITQSPKYLFRKEGQNVTLSCEQNLNHDAMYWYRQDPGQGLRLIYYSQIVNDFQKGDIAEGYSVSREKKESFPLTVTSAQKNPTAFYLCASSTSYKGKNIQYFGAGTRLSVL.

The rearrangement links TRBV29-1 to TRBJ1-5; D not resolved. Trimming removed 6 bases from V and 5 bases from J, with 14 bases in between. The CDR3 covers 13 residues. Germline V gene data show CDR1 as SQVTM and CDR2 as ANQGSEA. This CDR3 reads CSVRPQGDQPQHF. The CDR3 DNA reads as TGCAGCGTGAGACCTCAAGGTGATCAGCCCCAGCATTTT.

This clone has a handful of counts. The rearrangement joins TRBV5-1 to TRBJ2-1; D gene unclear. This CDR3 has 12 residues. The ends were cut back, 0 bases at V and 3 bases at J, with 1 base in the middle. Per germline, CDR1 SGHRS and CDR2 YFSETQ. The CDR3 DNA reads TGCGCCAGCAGCTTGGTCTACAATGAGCAGTTCTTC. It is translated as CASSLVYNEQFF.

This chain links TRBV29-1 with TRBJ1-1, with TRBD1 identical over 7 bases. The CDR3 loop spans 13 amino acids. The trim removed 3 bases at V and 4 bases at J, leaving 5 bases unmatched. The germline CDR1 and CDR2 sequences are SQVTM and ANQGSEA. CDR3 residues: CSVDVSGGTEAFF. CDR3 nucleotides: TGCAGCGTTGATGTGTCAGGGGGCACTGAAGCTTTCTTT.